This TCR beta chain was recorded in a study of blood T cell repertoires in COVID-19. About the study: Sources were T cells, B-cell-depleted T cells, or PBMCs; the material itself was cDNA or gDNA.

Cohort placement rested on clinical history that participants reported themselves. Recovered status in Cohort 3 required two negative PCRs, clearance, or symptom resolution. Germline CDR1 reads LNHNV; CDR2 reads YYDKDF (reference sequence). Trimming shortened V by 4 bases and J by 2 bases, and 6 bases separated the two germline ends. This CDR3 region has 12 residues. In the study's own analysis: How many nucleated cells were present was estimated from reference gene primer amplification. Measured with immunoSEQ multiplex PCR; TCRdb has only the in-frame clones, and not every one. V and J calls and clone size are as listed in that table; D and trimming were resolved from the DNA. The sample has roughly 320,000 clones; 70% to 90% are singletons.

This receptor was taken from a man in his thirties or forties who had recovered from COVID-19. The sample comprised PBMCs or T cells enriched from blood (not recorded which). V gene TRBV15 combines with J gene TRBJ2-7, with D maybe TRBD1 (5 bases). The CDR3 DNA sequence: TGTGCCACCAGCAAGACAGCCTACGAGCAGTACTTC. Amino acid sequence: CATSKTAYEQYF.